These 15 T cell receptor beta chains came from one sample sequenced in a study of shared clonotypes between healthy human individuals. Naive CD8 cells lacked CD45RO, underwent positive selection for CCR7 and left out terminally differentiated effector memory CD45RA+ cells. Profiled with immunoSEQ multiplex PCR; TCRdb holds only in-frame clones, not every one. Of about 1,900,000 clones in the sample, about 95% were seen once. The specimen sequenced was naive CD8+ T cells sorted from blood. The receptor set was obtained from a man between 18 and 35 years old in good health.

This clone was observed once. The gene calls are TRBV7-9 and TRBJ2-7, with D perhaps TRBD2 (5 bases). Trimming removed 5 bases at V and 3 bases at J, with 17 bases between. There are 15 residues in the CDR3. Germline V gene lookup returns CDR1 SEHNR and CDR2 FQNEAQ (reference sequence). CDR3 loop: CASSLLAGEIYEQYF. The DNA of the CDR3 is TGTGCCAGCAGCCTGCTAGCTGGGGAGATCTACGAGCAGTACTTC.

The rearrangement links TRBV18 to TRBJ1-1; D might be TRBD1 (5 bases). Germline-derived CDR1 and CDR2 are KGHSH and LQKENI. Trimming shortened V by 3 bases and J by 11 bases, and 13 bases separated the two germline ends. The CDR3 length is 12 residues. CDR3 bases: TGTGCCAGCTCACCGGATCCGGGGCATGCTTTCTTT. This translates into CASSPDPGHAFF.

The chain uses TRBV25-1 and TRBJ1-4, with TRBD1 as a possible D gene (5 bases). The CDR3 is made up of 17 amino acids. Germline values: CDR1 MGHDK, CDR2 SYGVNS. The V and J ends lost 6 bases and 5 bases respectively, with 22 bases between them. CDR3 amino acids: CASRIGEGDGGNEKLFF. The CDR3 DNA is TGTGCCAGCAGGATAGGGGAGGGTGACGGAGGGAATGAAAAACTGTTTTTT.

This rearrangement joins TRBV5-6 to TRBJ2-5, with D possibly matching TRBD1 (6 bases). Germline values: CDR1 SGHDT, CDR2 YYEEEE. Trimming took 4 bases from V and 5 from J, leaving 12 bases between them. The CDR3 covers 13 residues. The CDR3 region has the DNA TGTGCCAGCAGCATAGCAGGGGTGGAGACCCAGTACTTC. The encoded protein is CASSIAGVETQYF.

The V call is TRBV9, the J call TRBJ1-4; D is unclear. The ends were cut back, 0 bases at V and 4 bases at J, with 16 bases in the middle. CDR1 is SGDLS and CDR2 is YYNGEE in the germline V gene. The CDR3 is 17 amino acids. The DNA of the CDR3 is TGTGCCAGCAGCGTAGGAGACGCCTTCCCCCTTAATGAAAAACTGTTTTTT. Protein: CASSVGDAFPLNEKLFF.

The J gene is TRBJ2-5, the V gene TRBV7-6; 9 positions match TRBD2. With V trimmed by 1 base and J by 1 base, 4 bases remained unmatched. Per germline, CDR1 SGHVS and CDR2 FNYEAQ. The CDR3 loop spans 16 amino acids. The CDR3 region has the DNA TGTGCCAGCAGCTTAGTCCTAGCGGGAAGCCAAGAGACCCAGTACTTC. It yields the protein CASSLVLAGSQETQYF.

This clone appeared a few times. CDR3 residues: CASSWTGQSPLHF. CDR3 nucleotides: TGTGCCAGCAGTTGGACAGGGCAGTCACCCCTCCACTTT. This chain joins TRBV28 and TRBJ1-6, with 8 bases matching TRBD1. The CDR3 is made up of 13 amino acids. The trim removed 4 bases at V and 10 bases at J, leaving 3 bases unmatched. Germline loops: CDR1 MDHEN, CDR2 SYDVKM.

The chain recombines TRBV5-5 with TRBJ2-3; D perhaps matches TRBD2 (6 bases). This CDR3 has 16 residues. The germline V gene has CDR1 SGHKS and CDR2 YYEKEE (reference sequence). Trimming took 5 bases from V and 0 from J, leaving 16 bases between them. The CDR3 nucleotides read TGTGCCAGCAGTCTCATAGCGGCCCCTAGCACAGATACGCAGTATTTT. Translated, it gives CASSLIAAPSTDTQYF. Filled out from reference TRBV5-5 and TRBJ2-3, the complete variable domain reads DAGVTQSPTHLIKTRGQQVTLRCSPISGHKSVSWYQQVLGQGPQFIFQYYEKEERGRGNFPDRFSARQFPNYSSELNVNALLLGDSALYLCASSLIAAPSTDTQYFGPGTRLTVL.

The rearrangement joins TRBV9 to TRBJ2-7; tentatively, D is TRBD1 (6 bases). Germline V gene lookup returns CDR1 SGDLS and CDR2 YYNGEE. Trimming took 2 bases from V and 3 from J, leaving 9 bases between them. The CDR3 spans 13 residues. CDR3 coding DNA: TGTGCCAGCAGCGTGGACAGTAACTACGAGCAGTACTTC. Amino acids: CASSVDSNYEQYF.

The chain joins TRBV28 to TRBJ1-5; maybe TRBD1 (5 bases). V lost 5 bases and J lost 6, with 14 bases in between. CDR3 size: 14 residues. Germline V gives CDR1 MDHEN, CDR2 SYDVKM. CDR3 coding DNA: TGTGCCAGCAGTCCCTGGGGGGGTGTTCAGCCCCAGCATTTT. Residues: CASSPWGGVQPQHF.

The chain uses TRBV4-3 and TRBJ1-1, with D possibly matching TRBD1 (5 bases). With 3 bases removed from V and 3 bases from J, the gap between germline ends came to 14 bases. Germline V gene data show CDR1 as LGHNA and CDR2 as YSLEER. CDR3 size: 15 residues. The CDR3 protein is CASSHPGEGYTEAFF. The DNA for the CDR3 is TGCGCCAGCAGCCATCCGGGGGAGGGGTACACTGAAGCTTTCTTT.

Comment on this clone: Relative to the germline gene, one junction end is altered; a read error may explain this. CDR3 DNA sequence: TGTGCCAGCAGCGAGGGGGTCTCCCACGAGCAGTACTTC. This translates into CASSEGVSHEQYF. The chain employs TRBV9 and TRBJ2-7, with D perhaps TRBD1 (6 bases). The CDR3 has 13 amino acids. The germline V gene encodes CDR1 SGDLS and CDR2 YYNGEE.

This chain links TRBV27 with TRBJ1-4, with 8 bases fitting TRBD1. The CDR3 spans 15 residues. The V segment lost 3 bases and the J segment 3 bases; nucleotides outside the gene matches: 3. Germline CDR1 reads MNHEY; CDR2 reads SMNVEV (reference sequence). DNA for the CDR3: TGTGCCAGCAGTTTGCAGGGGGCGTCTAATGAAAAACTGTTTTTT. Translating gives CASSLQGASNEKLFF.

Concerning this clone itself: The same CDR3 also results from other DNA sequences found in this sample. The chain combines TRBV5-4 with TRBJ2-3; a weak D match, TRBD2 (5 bases). The germline gives CDR1 SGHNT, CDR2 YYREEE (reference sequence). This CDR3 is built from 12 residues. The V end lost 4 bases, the J end lost 5 bases, and 8 bases lay between the germline ends. CDR3 in DNA: TGTGCCAGCAGCACAGAGGGAGATACGCAGTATTTT. This translates into CASSTEGDTQYF.

The rearrangement joins TRBV10-1 to TRBJ2-2; no definite D call. CDR3 length: 14 amino acids. The germline gives CDR1 WNHNN, CDR2 SYGVQD (reference sequence). V lost 6 bases and J 6 bases, leaving 14 bases between the germline ends. In DNA form, the CDR3 reads TGCGCCAGCAGCCGGACGAAATCTTCCGGGGAGCTGTTTTTT. This translates into CASSRTKSSGELFF.